The rows below give T cell receptor beta chains drawn from one sample of a study of T cells in narcolepsy. Generated by immunoSEQ multiplex PCR, the TCRdb table keeps only in-frame clones and is missing some. The top ten clones hold approximately 1.8% of a sample with about 13,000 clones, 85% to 90% of them seen once. What was sequenced was CD45RA- memory CD4+ T cells from PBMCs. The receptors derive from a human donor with narcolepsy. Each CDR3 is given with its conserved first and last residue. D genes are given only for firm matches. Not all rows give a size; the values are once, few, many and, for expanded clones, a class.

V gene	clone size	J gene	D gene	CDR3 protein	CDR3 DNA
TRBV15	-	TRBJ2-1	TRBD2	CATRPGLAGVGEQFF	TGTGCCACCAGACCGGGACTAGCGGGAGTTGGGGAGCAGTTCTTC
TRBV27	-	TRBJ2-7	TRBD1	CASSSTGGGYEQYF	TGTGCCAGCAGTTCCACAGGGGGCGGCTACGAGCAGTACTTC
TRBV6-6	-	TRBJ2-7	-	CASSYGQTYEQYF	TGTGCCAGCAGTTACGGCCAGACCTACGAGCAGTACTTC
TRBV5-1	-	TRBJ2-5	TRBD1	CASSLTGAFQETQYF	TGCGCCAGCAGCCTTACAGGGGCCTTCCAAGAGACCCAGTACTTC
TRBV2	-	TRBJ2-7	-	CASRADFKTYEQYF	TGTGCCAGCCGAGCAGACTTCAAAACCTACGAGCAGTACTTC
TRBV5-4	-	TRBJ1-4	TRBD1	CASSFTGGKNEKLFF	TGTGCCAGCAGCTTTACAGGGGGAAAGAATGAAAAACTGTTTTTT
TRBV19	-	TRBJ2-7	TRBD1	CATRGQVREQYF	TGTGCCACGCGCGGACAGGTTCGCGAGCAGTACTTC
TRBV2	-	TRBJ2-1	TRBD2	CASGGGSNEQFF	TGTGCCAGCGGGGGGGGGTCCAATGAGCAGTTCTTC
TRBV27	-	TRBJ2-1	TRBD1	CASSPHGQGAFAYNEQFF	TGTGCCAGCAGTCCACATGGACAGGGGGCTTTCGCGTACAATGAGCAGTTCTTC
TRBV9	-	TRBJ2-5	-	CASSVGQQETQYF	TGTGCCAGCAGCGTAGGACAGCAAGAGACCCAGTACTTC
TRBV15	once	TRBJ2-7	TRBD2	CATSSGRGGNYEQYF	TGTGCCACCAGCTCCGGCCGCGGGGGAAATTACGAGCAGTACTTC
TRBV18	-	TRBJ1-5	-	CASSSLAGGTSNQPQHF	TGTGCCAGCTCATCTCTAGCCGGGGGAACCAGCAATCAGCCCCAGCATTTT
TRBV19	-	TRBJ2-5	-	CASSIHGGQGQQETQYF	TGTGCCAGTAGTATTCATGGGGGGCAGGGACAGCAAGAGACCCAGTACTTC
TRBV7-9	-	TRBJ1-5	-	CASSQAGSNQPQHF	TGTGCCAGCAGCCAGGCGGGTAGCAATCAGCCCCAGCATTTT
TRBV10-3	-	TRBJ2-6	-	CAIWASGANVLTF	TGTGCCATCTGGGCCTCTGGGGCCAACGTCCTGACTTTC
TRBV11-2	-	TRBJ2-3	-	CASSQLGTDTQYF	TGTGCCAGCAGCCAACTAGGCACAGATACGCAGTATTTT
TRBV6-1	-	TRBJ2-1	TRBD2	CASEGLAGFNEQFF	TGTGCCAGCGAAGGACTAGCGGGGTTTAATGAGCAGTTCTTC
TRBV5-4	-	TRBJ1-2	-	CASSPQERRGYTF	TGTGCCAGCAGCCCCCAGGAGCGGAGAGGCTACACCTTC
TRBV2	-	TRBJ2-7	-	CAGAFRGSSYEQYF	TGTGCCGGCGCTTTTAGGGGAAGCTCCTACGAGCAGTACTTC
TRBV30	once	TRBJ1-1	TRBD1	CAWSGQGRTEAFF	TGTGCCTGGAGCGGACAGGGGAGGACTGAAGCTTTCTTT
TRBV5-1	once	TRBJ2-3	TRBD2	CASSLWTSGGITDTQYF	TGCGCCAGCAGCCTCTGGACTAGCGGGGGGATCACAGATACGCAGTATTTT
TRBV7-2	-	TRBJ1-3	-	CASSFRQVSGNTIYF	TGTGCCAGCAGCTTCAGACAGGTCTCTGGAAACACCATATATTTT
TRBV7-3	-	TRBJ1-1	TRBD1	CASSLSGQGAPAFF	TGTGCCAGCAGCTTAAGCGGCCAGGGGGCGCCGGCTTTCTTT
TRBV5-1	once	TRBJ2-3	-	CASSLAGGTDTQYF	TGCGCCAGCAGCTTGGCGGGGGGCACAGATACGCAGTATTTT
TRBV6-1	once	TRBJ1-6	-	CASTPGWDNSPLHF	TGTGCCAGCACCCCAGGGTGGGATAATTCACCCCTCCACTTT
TRBV18	-	TRBJ1-5	-	CASSPSRNQPQHF	TGTGCCAGCTCACCATCCAGGAATCAGCCCCAGCATTTT
TRBV5-4	-	TRBJ2-7	TRBD1	CASSLGRTGLNEQYF	TGTGCCAGCAGCTTGGGTCGGACAGGTTTAAACGAGCAGTACTTC
TRBV7-2	-	TRBJ2-5	-	CASSRFGKETQYF	TGTGCCAGCAGCCGTTTCGGGAAAGAGACCCAGTACTTC
TRBV7-8	-	TRBJ2-2	-	CASVFRGGTGELFF	TGTGCCAGCGTATTTAGGGGCGGCACCGGGGAGCTGTTTTTT
TRBV5-5	-	TRBJ2-7	TRBD1	CASSSTTGQGYEQYF	TGTGCCAGCAGCTCGACAACAGGACAGGGTTACGAGCAGTACTTC
TRBV5-3	-	TRBJ2-1	TRBD2	CARSLFCPGGNEQFF	TGTGCCAGAAGCTTGTTTTGTCCGGGAGGGAATGAGCAGTTCTTC
TRBV5-1	-	TRBJ2-1	-	CASSSTLGTHPGGEQFF	TGCGCCAGCAGCTCAACCCTTGGGACTCATCCGGGTGGTGAGCAGTTCTTC
TRBV28	-	TRBJ2-2	TRBD2	CASSEFRTSGRRELFF	TGTGCCAGCAGTGAATTCCGGACTAGCGGACGTAGGGAGCTGTTTTTT
TRBV28	few	TRBJ1-2	-	CASSRGVGYTF	TGTGCCAGCAGCCGGGGGGTTGGCTACACCTTC
TRBV7-3	-	TRBJ2-1	TRBD2	CASSPQPRGSSHNEQFF	TGTGCCAGCAGCCCGCAGCCCCGCGGGAGTTCCCACAATGAGCAGTTCTTC
TRBV6-6	-	TRBJ1-4	TRBD1	CASTRDRGNEKLFF	TGTGCCAGCACCCGGGACAGGGGTAATGAAAAACTGTTTTTT
TRBV5-1	-	TRBJ2-2	TRBD2	CASSFSGRSNTGELFF	TGCGCCAGCAGCTTTAGCGGGAGGTCGAACACCGGGGAGCTGTTTTTT
TRBV5-1	-	TRBJ1-2	TRBD1	CASTEDRGYYGYTF	TGCGCCAGCACCGAGGACAGGGGGTACTATGGCTACACCTTC
TRBV5-1	-	TRBJ2-1	-	CASSLFASAHNEQFF	TGCGCCAGCAGCTTGTTCGCTAGCGCTCACAATGAGCAGTTCTTC
TRBV9	once	TRBJ2-1	-	CASSVGRGGPSGNEQFF	TGTGCCAGCAGCGTAGGGAGGGGGGGCCCATCTGGCAATGAGCAGTTCTTC
TRBV2	-	TRBJ1-5	TRBD1	CASTDRAWQPQHF	TGTGCCAGCACCGACAGGGCCTGGCAGCCCCAGCATTTT